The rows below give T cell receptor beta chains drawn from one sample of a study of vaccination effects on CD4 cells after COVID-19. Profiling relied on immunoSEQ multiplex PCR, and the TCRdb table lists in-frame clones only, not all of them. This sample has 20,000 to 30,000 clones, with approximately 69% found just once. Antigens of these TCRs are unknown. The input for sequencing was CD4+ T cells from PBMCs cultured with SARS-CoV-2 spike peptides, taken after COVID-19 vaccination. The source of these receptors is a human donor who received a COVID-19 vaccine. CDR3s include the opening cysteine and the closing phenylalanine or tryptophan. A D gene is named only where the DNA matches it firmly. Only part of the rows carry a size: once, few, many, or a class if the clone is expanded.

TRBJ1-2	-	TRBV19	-	TGTGCCAGTCGCGCCCTTGCGGACTATGGCTACACCTTC	CASRALADYGYTF
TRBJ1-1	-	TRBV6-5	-	TGTGCCAGCACCCCCCGGGTCCAGGGAAACACTGAAGCTTTCTTT	CASTPRVQGNTEAFF
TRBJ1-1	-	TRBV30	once	TGTGCCTGGAGGATACCGGGGACTGGGGCTTTCTTT	CAWRIPGTGAFF
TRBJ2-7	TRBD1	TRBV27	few	TGTGCCAGCAGTCAACAAGACAGGGTAGATCACGAGCAGTACTTC	CASSQQDRVDHEQYF
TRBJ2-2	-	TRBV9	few	TGTGCCAGCAGCGTAGGGGGACTGAACACCGGGGAGCTGTTTTTT	CASSVGGLNTGELFF
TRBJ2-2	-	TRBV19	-	TGTGCCAGTAGTATCCAGCGAGGCGGGGAGCTGTTTTTT	CASSIQRGGELFF
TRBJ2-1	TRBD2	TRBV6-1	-	TGTGCCAGCAGTGAAGGGACTAGCGGGAGAAAGTTCTTC	CASSEGTSGRKFF
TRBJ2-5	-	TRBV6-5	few	TGTGCCAGCAGTTTCGGTTATGGGCACCCTCAGGAGACCCAGTACTTC	CASSFGYGHPQETQYF
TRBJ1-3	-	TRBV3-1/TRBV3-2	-	TGTGCCAGCAGCCAAGGGGCGACAGGAGGCTCTGGAAACACCATATATTTT	CASSQGATGGSGNTIYF
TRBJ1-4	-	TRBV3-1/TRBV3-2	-	TGTGCCAGCAGCCAAGAGCGCTTGGCGGGTGAAAAACTGTTTTTT	CASSQERLAGEKLFF
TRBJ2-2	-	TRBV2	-	TGTGCCAGCAGAACCGGGACCCGGAACACCGGGGAGCTGTTTTTT	CASRTGTRNTGELFF
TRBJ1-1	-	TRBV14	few	TGTGCCAGCAGCCAAGAAGTACGGAACACTGAAGCTTTCTTT	CASSQEVRNTEAFF
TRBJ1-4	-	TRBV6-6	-	TGTGCCAGCAGTGCCCCGGGGGCAACTAATGAAAAACTGTTTTTT	CASSAPGATNEKLFF
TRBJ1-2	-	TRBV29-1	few	TGCAGCGTTGTTTCTATAAACTATGGCTACACCTTC	CSVVSINYGYTF
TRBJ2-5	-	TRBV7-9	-	TGTGCCAGCAGCTTCTTAGGCACCCGTAACGGGGTTCGCCAAGAGACCCAGTACTTC	CASSFLGTRNGVRQETQYF
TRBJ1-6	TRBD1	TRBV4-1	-	TGCGCCAGCAGCCGCCGACAGGGAGGTTCACCCCTCCACTTT	CASSRRQGGSPLHF
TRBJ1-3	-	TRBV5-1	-	TGCGCCAGCAGCTTGCAGGGGCTTATTTCTGGAAACACCATATATTTT	CASSLQGLISGNTIYF
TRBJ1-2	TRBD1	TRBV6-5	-	TGTGCCAGCAGTTACTCGACAGGGGGGAACTATGGCTACACCTTC	CASSYSTGGNYGYTF
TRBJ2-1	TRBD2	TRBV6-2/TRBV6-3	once	TGTGCCAGCAGTTACCGGGGGGGCCTGAACAATGAGCAGTTCTTC	CASSYRGGLNNEQFF
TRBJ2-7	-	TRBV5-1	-	TGCGCCAGCAGCCCAACTGGACAGACATACTACGAGCAGTACTTC	CASSPTGQTYYEQYF
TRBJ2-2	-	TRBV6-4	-	TGTGCCAGCAGTGACTCCTTAAACAGGGTGACCGGGGAGCTGTTTTTT	CASSDSLNRVTGELFF
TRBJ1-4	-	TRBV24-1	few	TGTGCCACCAGTCCAGGCCCCCTTGGAAAACTGTTTTTT	CATSPGPLGKLFF
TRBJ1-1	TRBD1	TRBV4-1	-	TGCGCCAGCAGCCAAGAGAAACGACAGGGGGGGACTGAAGCTTTCTTT	CASSQEKRQGGTEAFF
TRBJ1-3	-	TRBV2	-	TGTGCCAGCAGAGACAATGGAAACACCATATATTTT	CASRDNGNTIYF
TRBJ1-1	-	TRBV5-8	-	TGTGCCAGCAGCCTAAACACAGGGAACACTGAAGCTTTCTTT	CASSLNTGNTEAFF
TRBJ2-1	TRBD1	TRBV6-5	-	TGTGCCAGCAGCGAGACAGGGGGCTGGAATGAGCAGTTCTTC	CASSETGGWNEQFF
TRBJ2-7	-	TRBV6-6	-	TGTGCCAGCAGTTATACCCGGGACATGCCCACATTC	CASSYTRDMPTF
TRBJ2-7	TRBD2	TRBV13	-	TGTGCCAGCACCCTCGGGACTAGTTCCTACGAGCAGTACTTC	CASTLGTSSYEQYF
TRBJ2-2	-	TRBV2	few	TGTGCCAGCAGCACGGACAGGGCGGGAGCCGGGGAGCTGTTTTTT	CASSTDRAGAGELFF